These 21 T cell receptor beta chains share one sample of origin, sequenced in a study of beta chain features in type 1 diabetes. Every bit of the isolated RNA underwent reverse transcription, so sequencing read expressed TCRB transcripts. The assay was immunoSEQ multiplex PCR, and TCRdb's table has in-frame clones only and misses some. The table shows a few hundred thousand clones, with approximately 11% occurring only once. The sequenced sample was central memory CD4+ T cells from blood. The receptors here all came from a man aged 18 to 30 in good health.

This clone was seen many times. Here the CDR3 DNA reads TGCAGTGCCCCCCGGGGAGATACGCAGTATTTT. Protein sequence: CSAPRGDTQYF. The chain uses TRBV20-1 and TRBJ2-3, with D maybe TRBD2 (5 bases). Germline assignment: CDR1 DFQATT and CDR2 SNEGSKA (reference sequence). The CDR3 extends over 11 amino acids. V lost 6 bases, J lost 5 bases, and 9 bases lay in between.

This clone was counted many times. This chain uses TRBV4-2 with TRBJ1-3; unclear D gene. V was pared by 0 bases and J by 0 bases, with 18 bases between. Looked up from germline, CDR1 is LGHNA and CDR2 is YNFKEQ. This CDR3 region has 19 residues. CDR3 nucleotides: TGTGCCAGCAGCCAAGAAGGGCACGGAGGCAGCAACTCTGGAAACACCATATATTTT. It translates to CASSQEGHGGSNSGNTIYF.

CDR3 loop: CASSPNWAHNEQFF. The CDR3 DNA reads TGTGCCAGCTCACCAAATTGGGCTCACAATGAGCAGTTCTTC. The chain has TRBV18 and TRBJ2-1; D gene unclear. The V gene lost 2 bases and the J gene lost 5 bases, with 10 bases spanning the gap. The CDR3 has 14 residues. CDR1 and CDR2 (germline): KGHSH, LQKENI. Full variable domain (outside the CDR3, taken from reference TRBV18 and TRBJ2-1): NAGVMQNPRHLVRRRGQEARLRCSPMKGHSHVYWYRQLPEEGLKFMVYLQKENIIDESGMPKERFSAEFPKEGPSILRIQQVVRGDSAAYFCASSPNWAHNEQFFGPGTRLTVL.

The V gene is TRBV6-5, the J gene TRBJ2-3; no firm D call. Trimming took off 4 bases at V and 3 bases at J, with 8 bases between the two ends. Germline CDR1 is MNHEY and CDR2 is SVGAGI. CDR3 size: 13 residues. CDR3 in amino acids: CASSLASTDTQYF. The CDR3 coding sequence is TGTGCCAGCAGTTTGGCTAGTACAGATACGCAGTATTTT.

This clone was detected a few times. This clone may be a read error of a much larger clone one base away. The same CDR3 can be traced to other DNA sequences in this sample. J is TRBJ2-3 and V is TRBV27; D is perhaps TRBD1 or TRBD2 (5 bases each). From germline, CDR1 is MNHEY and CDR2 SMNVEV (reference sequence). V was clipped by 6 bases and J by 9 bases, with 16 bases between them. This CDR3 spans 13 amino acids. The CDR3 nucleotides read TGTGCCAGCAGCGGGACGCTGACCCGCACGCAGTATTTT. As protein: CASSGTLTRTQYF.

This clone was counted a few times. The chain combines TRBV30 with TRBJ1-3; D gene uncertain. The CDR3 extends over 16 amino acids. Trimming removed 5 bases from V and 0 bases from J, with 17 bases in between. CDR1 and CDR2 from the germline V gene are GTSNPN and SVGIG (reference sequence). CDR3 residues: CAWGLRRKSSGNTIYF. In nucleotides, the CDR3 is TGTGCCTGGGGGCTTCGGCGTAAGAGCTCTGGAAACACCATATATTTT. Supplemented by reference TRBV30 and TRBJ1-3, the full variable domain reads SQTIHQWPATLVQPVGSPLSLECTVEGTSNPNLYWYRQAAGRGLQLLFYSVGIGQISSEVPQNLSASRPQDRQFILSSKKLLLSDSGFYLCAWGLRRKSSGNTIYFGEGSWLTVV.

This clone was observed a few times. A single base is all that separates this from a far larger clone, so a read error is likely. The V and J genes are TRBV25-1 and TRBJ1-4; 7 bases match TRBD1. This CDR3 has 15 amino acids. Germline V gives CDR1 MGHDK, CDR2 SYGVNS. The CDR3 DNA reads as TGTTCCAGCAGTGCCCACAGGGGTACTAATGAAAAACTGTTTTTT. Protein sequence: CSSSAHRGTNEKLFF.

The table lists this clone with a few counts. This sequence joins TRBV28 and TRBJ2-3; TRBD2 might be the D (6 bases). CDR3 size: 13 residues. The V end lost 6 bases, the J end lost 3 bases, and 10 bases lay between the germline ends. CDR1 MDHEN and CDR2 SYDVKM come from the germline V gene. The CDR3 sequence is CASSRDLTDTQYF. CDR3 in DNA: TGTGCCAGCAGCAGGGACTTAACAGATACGCAGTATTTT.

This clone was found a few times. In DNA form, the CDR3 reads TGTGCCAGCAGTGGACTGATCGACCCCAAAGAGACCCAGTACTTC. Its translation is CASSGLIDPKETQYF. The V call is TRBV25-1, the J call TRBJ2-5; D is unclear. This CDR3 spans 15 amino acids. The germline V gene encodes CDR1 MGHDK and CDR2 SYGVNS. V was cut by 4 bases and J by 3 bases, with 15 bases left in between.

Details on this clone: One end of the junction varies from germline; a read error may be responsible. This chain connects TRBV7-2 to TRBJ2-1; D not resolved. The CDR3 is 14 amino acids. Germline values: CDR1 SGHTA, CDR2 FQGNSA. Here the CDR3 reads CASSQDTTYNEQFF. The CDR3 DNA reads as TGCGCCAGCAGCCAAGATACGACCTACAATGAGCAGTTCTTC.

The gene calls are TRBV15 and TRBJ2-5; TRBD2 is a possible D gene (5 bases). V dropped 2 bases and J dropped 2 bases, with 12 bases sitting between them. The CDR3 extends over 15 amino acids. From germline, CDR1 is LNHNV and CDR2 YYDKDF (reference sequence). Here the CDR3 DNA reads TGTGCCACCAGCAGAACCGGACTGGGACAAGAGACCCAGTACTTC. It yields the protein CATSRTGLGQETQYF.

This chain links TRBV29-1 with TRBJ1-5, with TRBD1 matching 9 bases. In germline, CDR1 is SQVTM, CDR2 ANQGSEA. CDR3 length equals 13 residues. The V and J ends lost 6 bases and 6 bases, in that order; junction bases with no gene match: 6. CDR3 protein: CSVTGGYGQPQHF. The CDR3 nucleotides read TGCAGCGTAACAGGGGGCTATGGTCAGCCCCAGCATTTT.

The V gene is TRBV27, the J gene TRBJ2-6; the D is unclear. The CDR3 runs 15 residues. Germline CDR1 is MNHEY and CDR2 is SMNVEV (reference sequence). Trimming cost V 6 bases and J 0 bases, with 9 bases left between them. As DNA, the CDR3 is TGTGCCAGCAGGCAACAAGTCTCTGGGGCCAACGTCCTGACTTTC. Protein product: CASRQQVSGANVLTF.

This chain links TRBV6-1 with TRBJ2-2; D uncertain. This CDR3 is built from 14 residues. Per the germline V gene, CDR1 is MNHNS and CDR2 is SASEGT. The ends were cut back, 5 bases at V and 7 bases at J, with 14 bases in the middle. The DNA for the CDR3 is TGTGCCAGCAGTAAAGAGTATTTCGACGGGGAGCTGTTTTTT. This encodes CASSKEYFDGELFF.

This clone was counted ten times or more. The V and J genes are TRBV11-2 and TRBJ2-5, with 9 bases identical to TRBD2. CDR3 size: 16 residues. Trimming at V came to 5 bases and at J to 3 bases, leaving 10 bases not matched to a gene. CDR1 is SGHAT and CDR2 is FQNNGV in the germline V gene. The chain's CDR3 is CASSRYGGRAEETQYF. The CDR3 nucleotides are TGTGCCAGCAGCAGATACGGCGGGAGGGCGGAAGAGACCCAGTACTTC.

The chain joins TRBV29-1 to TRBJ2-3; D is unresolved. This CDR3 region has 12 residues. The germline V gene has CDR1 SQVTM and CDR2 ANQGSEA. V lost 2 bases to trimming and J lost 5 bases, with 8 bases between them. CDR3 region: CSVEPSGDTQYF. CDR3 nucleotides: TGCAGCGTTGAACCCTCGGGAGATACGCAGTATTTT.

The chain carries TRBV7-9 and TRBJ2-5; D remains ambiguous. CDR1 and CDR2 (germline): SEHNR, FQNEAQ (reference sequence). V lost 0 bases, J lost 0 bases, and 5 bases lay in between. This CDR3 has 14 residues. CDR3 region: CASSLAPDQETQYF. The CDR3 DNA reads TGTGCCAGCAGCTTAGCCCCAGACCAAGAGACCCAGTACTTC.

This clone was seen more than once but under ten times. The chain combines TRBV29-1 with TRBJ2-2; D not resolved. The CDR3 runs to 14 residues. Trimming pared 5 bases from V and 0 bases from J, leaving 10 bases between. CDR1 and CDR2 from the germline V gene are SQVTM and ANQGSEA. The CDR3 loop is CSVSGQANTGELFF. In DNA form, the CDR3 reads TGCAGCGTTTCTGGCCAGGCGAACACCGGGGAGCTGTTTTTT.

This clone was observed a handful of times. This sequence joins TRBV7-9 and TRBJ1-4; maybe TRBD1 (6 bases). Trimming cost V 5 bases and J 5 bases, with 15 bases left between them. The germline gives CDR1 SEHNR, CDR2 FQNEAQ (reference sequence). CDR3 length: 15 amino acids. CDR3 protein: CASSPRTGGNEKLFF. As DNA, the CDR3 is TGTGCCAGCAGCCCCCGGACGGGGGGCAATGAAAAACTGTTTTTT. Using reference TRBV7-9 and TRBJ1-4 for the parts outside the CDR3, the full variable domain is DTGVSQNPRHKITKRGQNVTFRCDPISEHNRLYWYRQTLGQGPEFLTYFQNEAQLEKSRLLSDRFSAERPKGSFSTLEIQRTEQGDSAMYLCASSPRTGGNEKLFFGSGTQLSVL.

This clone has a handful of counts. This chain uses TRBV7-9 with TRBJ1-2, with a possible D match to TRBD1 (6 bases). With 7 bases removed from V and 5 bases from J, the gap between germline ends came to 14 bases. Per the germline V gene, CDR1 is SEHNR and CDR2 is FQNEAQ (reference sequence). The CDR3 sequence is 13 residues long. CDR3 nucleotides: TGTGCCAGCACCATTAACACAGGGTATGGCTACACCTTC. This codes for CASTINTGYGYTF.

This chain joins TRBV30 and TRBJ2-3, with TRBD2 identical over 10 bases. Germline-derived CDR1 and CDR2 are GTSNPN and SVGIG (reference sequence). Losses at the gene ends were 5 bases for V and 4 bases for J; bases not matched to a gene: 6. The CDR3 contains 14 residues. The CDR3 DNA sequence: TGTGCCTGGGAACTAGCGGGAAGGGCAGATACGCAGTATTTT. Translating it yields CAWELAGRADTQYF.